This T cell receptor beta chain was documented in a study of blood T cell repertoires in COVID-19. About the study: Acute and convalescent COVID-19 samples came from the United States, Italy and Spain. T cells, B-cell-depleted T cells, or PBMCs supplied cDNA or gDNA.

The CDR3 is 14 amino acids. Trimming cost V 0 bases and J 2 bases, with 7 bases left between them. Germline CDR1 reads SGHTS; CDR2 reads YDEGEE. In the original workflow: Estimates of nucleated cell counts were drawn from the amplification of reference gene primers. Assay used: immunoSEQ multiplex PCR; TCRdb lists only in-frame clones, some missing. V, J and clone size are taken as reported in that table, and D and trimming were inferred from the DNA itself. The repertoire includes 450,000 to 500,000 clones, 80% to 90% of them detected once, and 3.2% sits in the top ten. Sequenced sample: peripheral blood. This clonotype originated in a human donor in a cohort sampled during active COVID-19. The gene calls are TRBV5-8 and TRBJ2-3; no definite D call. CDR3 coding DNA: TGTGCCAGCAGCTTGGGACTGATCACAGATACGCAGTATTTT. This encodes CASSLGLITDTQYF. Full variable domain (missing parts from reference TRBV5-8 and TRBJ2-3): EAGVTQSPTHLIKTRGQQATLRCSPISGHTSVYWYQQALGLGLQFLLWYDEGEERNRGNFPPRFSGRQFPNYSSELNVNALELEDSALYLCASSLGLITDTQYFGPGTRLTVL.